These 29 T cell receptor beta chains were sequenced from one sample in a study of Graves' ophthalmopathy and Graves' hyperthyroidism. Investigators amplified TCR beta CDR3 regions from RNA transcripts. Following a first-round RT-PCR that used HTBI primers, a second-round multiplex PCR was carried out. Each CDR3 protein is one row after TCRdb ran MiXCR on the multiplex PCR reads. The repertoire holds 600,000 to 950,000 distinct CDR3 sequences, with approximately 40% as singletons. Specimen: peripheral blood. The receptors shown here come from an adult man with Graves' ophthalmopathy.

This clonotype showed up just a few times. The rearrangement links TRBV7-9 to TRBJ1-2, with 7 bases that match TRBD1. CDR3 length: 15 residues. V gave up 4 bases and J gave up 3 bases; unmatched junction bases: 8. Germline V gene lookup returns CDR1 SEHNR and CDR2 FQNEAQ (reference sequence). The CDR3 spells CASSSDRVRDYGYTF. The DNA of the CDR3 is TGTGCCAGCAGCTCAGACAGGGTACGGGACTATGGCTACACCTTC.

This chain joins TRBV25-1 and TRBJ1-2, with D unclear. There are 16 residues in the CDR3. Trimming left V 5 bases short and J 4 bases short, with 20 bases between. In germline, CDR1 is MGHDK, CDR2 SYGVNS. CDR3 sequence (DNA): TGTGCCAGCAGTCCATGGAGCGGGGAGTTTACCTATGGCTACACCTTC. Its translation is CASSPWSGEFTYGYTF.

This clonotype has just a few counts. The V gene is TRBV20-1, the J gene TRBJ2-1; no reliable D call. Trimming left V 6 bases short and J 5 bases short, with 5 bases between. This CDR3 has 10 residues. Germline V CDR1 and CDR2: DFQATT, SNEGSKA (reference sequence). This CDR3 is CSAVNNEQFF. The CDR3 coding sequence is TGCAGTGCGGTGAACAATGAGCAGTTCTTC.

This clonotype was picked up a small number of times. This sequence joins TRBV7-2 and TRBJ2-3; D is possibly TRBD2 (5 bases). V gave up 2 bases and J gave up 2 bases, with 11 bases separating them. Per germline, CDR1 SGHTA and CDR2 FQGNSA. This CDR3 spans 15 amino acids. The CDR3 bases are TGTGCCAGCAGCTTATTGCGGGCGCACACAGATACGCAGTATTTT. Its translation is CASSLLRAHTDTQYF.

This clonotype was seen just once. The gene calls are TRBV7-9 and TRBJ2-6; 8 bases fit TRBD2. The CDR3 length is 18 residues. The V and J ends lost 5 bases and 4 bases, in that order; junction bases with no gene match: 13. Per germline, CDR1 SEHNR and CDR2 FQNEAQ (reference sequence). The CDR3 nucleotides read TGTGCCAGCAGCCTAAGCGGGGGATTGAACACCGGGGCCAACGTCCTGACTTTC. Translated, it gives CASSLSGGLNTGANVLTF.

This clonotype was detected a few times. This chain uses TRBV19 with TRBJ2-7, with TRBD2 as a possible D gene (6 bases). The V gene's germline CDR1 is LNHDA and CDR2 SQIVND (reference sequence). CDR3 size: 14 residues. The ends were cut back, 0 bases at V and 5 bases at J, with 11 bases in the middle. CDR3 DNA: TGTGCCAGTAGTATAGATCATGGAGGGAACGAGCAGTACTTC. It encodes CASSIDHGGNEQYF.

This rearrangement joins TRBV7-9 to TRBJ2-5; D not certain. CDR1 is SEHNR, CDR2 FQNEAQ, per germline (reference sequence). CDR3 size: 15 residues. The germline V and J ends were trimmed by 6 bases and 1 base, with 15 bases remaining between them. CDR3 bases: TGTGCCAGCAGTTCCTTTGAGGCGGCCCAAGAGACCCAGTACTTC. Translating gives CASSSFEAAQETQYF.

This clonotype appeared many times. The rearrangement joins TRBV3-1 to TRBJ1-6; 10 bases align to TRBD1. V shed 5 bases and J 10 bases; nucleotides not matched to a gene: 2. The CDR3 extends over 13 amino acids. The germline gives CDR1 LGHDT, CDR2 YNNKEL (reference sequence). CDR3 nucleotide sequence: TGTGCCAGCAGCGGGACAGGGGTGTCACCCCTCCACTTT. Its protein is CASSGTGVSPLHF.

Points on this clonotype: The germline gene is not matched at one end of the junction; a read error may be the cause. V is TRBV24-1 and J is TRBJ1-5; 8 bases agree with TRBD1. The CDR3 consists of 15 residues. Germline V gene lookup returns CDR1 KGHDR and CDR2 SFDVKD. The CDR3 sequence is CASSYAQGVGQPQHF. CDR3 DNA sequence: TGTGCCAGCAGTTACGCACAGGGGGTAGGTCAGCCCCAGCATTTT.

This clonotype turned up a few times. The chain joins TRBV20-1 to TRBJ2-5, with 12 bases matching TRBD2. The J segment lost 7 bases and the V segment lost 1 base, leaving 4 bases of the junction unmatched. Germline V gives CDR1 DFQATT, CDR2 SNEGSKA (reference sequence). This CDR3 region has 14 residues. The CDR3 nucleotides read TGCAGTGCTAGAGCCGCTAGCGGGGGGGGGACCCAGTACTTC. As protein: CSARAASGGGTQYF.

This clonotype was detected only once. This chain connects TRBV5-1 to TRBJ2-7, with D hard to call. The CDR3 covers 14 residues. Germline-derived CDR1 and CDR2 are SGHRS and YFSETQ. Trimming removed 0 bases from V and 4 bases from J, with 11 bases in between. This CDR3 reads CASSLEASRYEQYF. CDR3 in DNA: TGCGCCAGCAGCTTGGAAGCCAGCCGGTACGAGCAGTACTTC.

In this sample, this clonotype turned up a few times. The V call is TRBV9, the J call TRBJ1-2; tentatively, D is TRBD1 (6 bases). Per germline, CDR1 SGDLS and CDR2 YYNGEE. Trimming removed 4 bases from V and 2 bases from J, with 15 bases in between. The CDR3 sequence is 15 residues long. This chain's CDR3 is CASSPTAGANYGYTF. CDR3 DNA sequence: TGTGCCAGCAGCCCTACCGCAGGGGCGAACTATGGCTACACCTTC.

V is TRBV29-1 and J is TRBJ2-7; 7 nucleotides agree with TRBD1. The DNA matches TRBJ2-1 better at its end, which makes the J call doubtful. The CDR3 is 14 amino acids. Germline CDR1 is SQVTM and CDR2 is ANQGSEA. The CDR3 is CSVLRDSSYNEQFF. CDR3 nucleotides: TGCAGCGTCCTCCGGGACAGCTCCTACAATGAGCAGTTCTTC.

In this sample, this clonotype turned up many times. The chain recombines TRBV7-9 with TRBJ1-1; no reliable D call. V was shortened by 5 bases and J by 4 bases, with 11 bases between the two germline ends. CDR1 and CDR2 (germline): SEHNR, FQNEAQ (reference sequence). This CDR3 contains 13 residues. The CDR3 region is CASSQSLSTEAFF. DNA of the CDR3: TGTGCCAGCAGCCAAAGTTTAAGCACTGAAGCTTTCTTT. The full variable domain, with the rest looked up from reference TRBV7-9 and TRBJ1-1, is DTGVSQNPRHKITKRGQNVTFRCDPISEHNRLYWYRQTLGQGPEFLTYFQNEAQLEKSRLLSDRFSAERPKGSFSTLEIQRTEQGDSAMYLCASSQSLSTEAFFGQGTRLTVV.

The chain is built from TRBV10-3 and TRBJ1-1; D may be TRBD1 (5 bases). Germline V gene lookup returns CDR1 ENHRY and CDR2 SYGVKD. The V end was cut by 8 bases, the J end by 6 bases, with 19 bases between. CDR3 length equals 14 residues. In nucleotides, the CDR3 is TGTGCCATCGGGCGGGGGGATCTGGGAGCTGAAGCTTTCTTT. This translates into CAIGRGDLGAEAFF.

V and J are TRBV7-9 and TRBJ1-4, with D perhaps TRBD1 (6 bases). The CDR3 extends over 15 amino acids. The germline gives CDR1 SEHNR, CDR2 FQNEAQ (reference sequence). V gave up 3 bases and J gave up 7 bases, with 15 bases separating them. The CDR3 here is CASSLEGGAGEKLFF. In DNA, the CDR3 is TGTGCCAGCAGCTTGGAGGGGGGCGCGGGTGAAAAACTGTTTTTT.

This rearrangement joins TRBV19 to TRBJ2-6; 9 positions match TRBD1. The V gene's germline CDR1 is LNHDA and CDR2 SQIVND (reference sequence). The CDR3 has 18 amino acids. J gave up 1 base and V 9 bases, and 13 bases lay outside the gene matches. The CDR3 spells CASRHRDRAASGANVLTF. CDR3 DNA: TGTGCCAGCAGGCACCGGGACAGGGCTGCTTCTGGGGCCAACGTCCTGACTTTC.

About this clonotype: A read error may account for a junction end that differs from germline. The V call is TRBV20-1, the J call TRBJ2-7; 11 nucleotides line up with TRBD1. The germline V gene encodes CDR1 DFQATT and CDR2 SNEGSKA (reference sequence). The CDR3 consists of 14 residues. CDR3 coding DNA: TGCAGTACTAGAAGGGGACAGGGGGTGAACGAGCAGTACTTC. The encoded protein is CSTRRGQGVNEQYF.

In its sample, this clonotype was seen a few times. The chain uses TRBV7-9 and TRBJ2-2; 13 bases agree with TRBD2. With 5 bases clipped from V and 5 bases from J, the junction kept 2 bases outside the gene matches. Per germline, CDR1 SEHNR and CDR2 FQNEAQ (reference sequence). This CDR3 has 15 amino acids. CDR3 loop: CASSALAGGTGELFF. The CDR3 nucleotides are TGTGCCAGCAGCGCACTAGCGGGAGGGACCGGGGAGCTGTTTTTT.

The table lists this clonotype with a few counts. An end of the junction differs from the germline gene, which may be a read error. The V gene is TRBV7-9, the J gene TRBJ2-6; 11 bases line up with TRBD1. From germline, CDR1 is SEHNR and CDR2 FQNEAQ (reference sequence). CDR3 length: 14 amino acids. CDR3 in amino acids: CASSPGTGGNVLTF. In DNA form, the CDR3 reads TGTGCCAGCAGCCCGGGGACAGGGGGCAACGTCCTGACTTTC.

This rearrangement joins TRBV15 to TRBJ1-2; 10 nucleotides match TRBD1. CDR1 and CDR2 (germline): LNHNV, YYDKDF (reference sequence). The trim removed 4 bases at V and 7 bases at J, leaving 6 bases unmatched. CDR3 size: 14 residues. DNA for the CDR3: TGTGCCACCAGCACCATGAGGACAGGGGGTGGCTACACCTTC. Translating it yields CATSTMRTGGGYTF.

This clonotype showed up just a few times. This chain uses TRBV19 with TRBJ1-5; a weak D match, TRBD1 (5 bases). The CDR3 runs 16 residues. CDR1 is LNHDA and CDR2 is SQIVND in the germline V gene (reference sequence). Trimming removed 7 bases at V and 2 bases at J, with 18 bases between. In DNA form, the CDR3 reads TGTGCCAGTACCCCACTAGGGGCTAGGGGCAATCAGCCCCAGCATTTT. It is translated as CASTPLGARGNQPQHF.

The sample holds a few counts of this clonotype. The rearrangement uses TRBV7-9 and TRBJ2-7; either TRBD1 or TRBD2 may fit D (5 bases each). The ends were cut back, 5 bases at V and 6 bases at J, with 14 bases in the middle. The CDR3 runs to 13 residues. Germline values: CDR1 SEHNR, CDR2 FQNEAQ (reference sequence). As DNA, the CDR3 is TGTGCCAGCAGCCAACGGGACGGGTTCGAGCAGTACTTC. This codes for CASSQRDGFEQYF. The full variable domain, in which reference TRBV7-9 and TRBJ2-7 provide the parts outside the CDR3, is DTGVSQNPRHKITKRGQNVTFRCDPISEHNRLYWYRQTLGQGPEFLTYFQNEAQLEKSRLLSDRFSAERPKGSFSTLEIQRTEQGDSAMYLCASSQRDGFEQYFGPGTRLTVT.

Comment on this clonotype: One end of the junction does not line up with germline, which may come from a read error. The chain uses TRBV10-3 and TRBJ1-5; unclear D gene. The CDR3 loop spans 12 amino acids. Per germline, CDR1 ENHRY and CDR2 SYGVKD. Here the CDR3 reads CASSYPHQPQHF. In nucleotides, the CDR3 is TGTGCCAGCAGTTACCCCCATCAGCCCCAGCATTTT.

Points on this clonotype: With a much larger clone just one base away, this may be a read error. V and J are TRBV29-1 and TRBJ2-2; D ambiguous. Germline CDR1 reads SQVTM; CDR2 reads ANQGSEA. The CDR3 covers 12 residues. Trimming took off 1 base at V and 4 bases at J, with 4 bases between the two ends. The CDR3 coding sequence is TGCAGCGTTGAAGTGGCCACCGGGGAGCTGTTTTTT. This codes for CSVEVATGELFF.

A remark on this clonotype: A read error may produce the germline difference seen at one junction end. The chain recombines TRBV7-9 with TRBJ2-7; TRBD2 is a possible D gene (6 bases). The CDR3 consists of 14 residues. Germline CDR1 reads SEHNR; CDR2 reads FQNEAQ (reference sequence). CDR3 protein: CASSQVPVAPGLFF. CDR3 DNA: TGCGCCAGCAGCCAAGTCCCGGTAGCCCCGGGACTTTTCTTC.

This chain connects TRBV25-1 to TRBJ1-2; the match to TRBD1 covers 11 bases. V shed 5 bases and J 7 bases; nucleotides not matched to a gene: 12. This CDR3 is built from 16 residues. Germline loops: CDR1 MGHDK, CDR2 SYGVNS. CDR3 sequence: CASSLMRGQGEIGYTF. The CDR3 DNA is TGTGCCAGCAGTTTAATGCGGGGACAGGGGGAAATTGGCTACACCTTC.

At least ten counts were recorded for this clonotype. The CDR3 loop reads CASSLEGWVEAFF. The CDR3 region has the DNA TGTGCCAGCAGCCTGGAGGGCTGGGTTGAAGCTTTCTTT. The chain uses TRBV7-2 and TRBJ1-1; D not resolved. Trimming removed 5 bases at V and 7 bases at J, with 14 bases between. Germline CDR1 is SGHTA and CDR2 is FQGNSA. The CDR3 consists of 13 residues.

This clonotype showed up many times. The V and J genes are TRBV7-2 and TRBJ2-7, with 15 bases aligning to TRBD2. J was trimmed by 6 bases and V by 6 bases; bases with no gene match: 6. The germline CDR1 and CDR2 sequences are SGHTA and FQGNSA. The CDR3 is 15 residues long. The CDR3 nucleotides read TGTGCCAGCAGACCCGGACTAGCGGGAGGGGGCGAGCAGTACTTC. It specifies CASRPGLAGGGEQYF.